This TCR beta chain appears in the sequencing data of a study of blood T cell repertoires in COVID-19. Cohort 3 recovered donors had two negative PCRs, clearance, or symptom resolution. Generated by immunoSEQ multiplex PCR, the TCRdb table keeps only in-frame clones and is missing some. The sample has roughly 160,000 clones, less than 90% seen once. The sequencing sample was made of PBMCs or T cells enriched from blood (not recorded which). The clonotype comes from a woman between 50 and 59 years old who had recovered from COVID-19.

DNA for the CDR3: TGTGCCAGCAGTTACAGCGGGAGGACCCACGAGCAGTACTTC. The encoded protein is CASSYSGRTHEQYF. The V gene is TRBV6-6, the J gene TRBJ2-7, with 9 bases lining up with TRBD2. The CDR3 is 14 amino acids. V gave up 2 bases and J gave up 5 bases; unmatched junction bases: 4. Germline values: CDR1 MNHNY, CDR2 SVGAGI (reference sequence).